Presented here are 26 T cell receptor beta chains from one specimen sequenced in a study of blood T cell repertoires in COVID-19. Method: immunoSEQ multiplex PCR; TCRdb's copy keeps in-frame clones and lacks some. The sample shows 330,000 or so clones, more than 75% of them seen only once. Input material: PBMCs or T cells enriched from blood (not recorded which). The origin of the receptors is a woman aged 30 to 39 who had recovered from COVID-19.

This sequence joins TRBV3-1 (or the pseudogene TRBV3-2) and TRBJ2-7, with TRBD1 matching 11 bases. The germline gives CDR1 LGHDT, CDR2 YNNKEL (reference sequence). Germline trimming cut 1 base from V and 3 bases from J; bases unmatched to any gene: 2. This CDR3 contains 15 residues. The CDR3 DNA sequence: TGTGCCAGCAGCCAAGTGGGACAGGGGGTCTACGAGCAGTACTTC. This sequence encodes CASSQVGQGVYEQYF.

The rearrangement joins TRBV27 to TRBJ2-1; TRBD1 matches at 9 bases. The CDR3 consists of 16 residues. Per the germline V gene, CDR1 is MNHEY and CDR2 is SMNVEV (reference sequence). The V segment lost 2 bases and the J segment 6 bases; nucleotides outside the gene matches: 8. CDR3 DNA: TGTGCCAGCAGTTTAGCCTACAGGGGGCTAGGCAATGAGCAGTTCTTC. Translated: CASSLAYRGLGNEQFF.

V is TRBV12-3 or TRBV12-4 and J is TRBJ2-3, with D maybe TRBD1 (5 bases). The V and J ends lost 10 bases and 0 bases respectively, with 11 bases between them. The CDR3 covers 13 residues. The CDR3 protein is CATRQLSTDTQYF. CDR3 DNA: TGTGCCACTCGACAGCTCAGCACAGATACGCAGTATTTT.

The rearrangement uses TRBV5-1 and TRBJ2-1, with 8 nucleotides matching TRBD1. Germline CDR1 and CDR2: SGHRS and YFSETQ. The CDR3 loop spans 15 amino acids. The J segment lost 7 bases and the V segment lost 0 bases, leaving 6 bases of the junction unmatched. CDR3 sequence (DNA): TGCGCCAGCAGCTTGGGGACAGGGTCTGTAAATGAGCAGTTCTTC. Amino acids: CASSLGTGSVNEQFF.

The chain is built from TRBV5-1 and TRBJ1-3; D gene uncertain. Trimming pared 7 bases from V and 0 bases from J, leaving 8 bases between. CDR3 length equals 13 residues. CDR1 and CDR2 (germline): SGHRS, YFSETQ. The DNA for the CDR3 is TGCGCCAGCTCCGAGTTCTCTGGAAACACCATATATTTT. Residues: CASSEFSGNTIYF.

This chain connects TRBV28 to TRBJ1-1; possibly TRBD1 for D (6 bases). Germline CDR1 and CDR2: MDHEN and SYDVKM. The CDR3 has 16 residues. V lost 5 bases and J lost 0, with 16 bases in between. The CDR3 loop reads CASSPAQGSMNTEAFF. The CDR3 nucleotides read TGTGCCAGCAGTCCCGCACAGGGATCTATGAACACTGAAGCTTTCTTT. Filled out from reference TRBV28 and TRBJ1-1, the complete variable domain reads DVKVTQSSRYLVKRTGEKVFLECVQDMDHENMFWYRQDPGLGLRLIYFSYDVKMKEKGDIPEGYSVSREKKERFSLILESASTNQTSMYLCASSPAQGSMNTEAFFGQGTRLTVV.

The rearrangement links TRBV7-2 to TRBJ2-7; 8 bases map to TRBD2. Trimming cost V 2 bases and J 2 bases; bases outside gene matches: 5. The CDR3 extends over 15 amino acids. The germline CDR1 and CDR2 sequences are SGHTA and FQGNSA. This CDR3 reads CASSLHAGGTYEQYF. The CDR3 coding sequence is TGTGCCAGCAGCTTACACGCGGGAGGCACCTACGAGCAGTACTTC. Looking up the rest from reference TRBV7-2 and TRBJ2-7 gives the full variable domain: GAGVSQSPSNKVTEKGKDVELRCDPISGHTALYWYRQSLGQGLEFLIYFQGNSAPDKSGLPSDRFSAERTGGSVSTLTIQRTQQEDSAVYLCASSLHAGGTYEQYFGPGTRLTVT.

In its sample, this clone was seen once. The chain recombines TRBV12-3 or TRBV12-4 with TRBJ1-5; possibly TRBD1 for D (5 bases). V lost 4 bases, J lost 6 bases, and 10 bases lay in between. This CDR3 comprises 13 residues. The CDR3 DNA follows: TGTGCCAGCAGTTCGGGGGGATCTCAGCCCCAGCATTTT. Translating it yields CASSSGGSQPQHF.

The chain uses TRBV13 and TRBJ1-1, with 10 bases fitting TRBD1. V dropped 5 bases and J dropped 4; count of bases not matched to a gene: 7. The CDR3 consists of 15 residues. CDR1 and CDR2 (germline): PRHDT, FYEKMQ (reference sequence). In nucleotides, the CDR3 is TGTGCCAGCAGCGATCCAAGGACAGGGGGCACTGAAGCTTTCTTT. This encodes CASSDPRTGGTEAFF.

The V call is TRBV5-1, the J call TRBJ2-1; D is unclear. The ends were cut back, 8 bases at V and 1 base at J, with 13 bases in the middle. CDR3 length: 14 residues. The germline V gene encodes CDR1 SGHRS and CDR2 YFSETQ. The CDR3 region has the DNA TGCGCCAGTTCCCCCCTCAGTTCCTACAATGAGCAGTTCTTC. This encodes CASSPLSSYNEQFF.

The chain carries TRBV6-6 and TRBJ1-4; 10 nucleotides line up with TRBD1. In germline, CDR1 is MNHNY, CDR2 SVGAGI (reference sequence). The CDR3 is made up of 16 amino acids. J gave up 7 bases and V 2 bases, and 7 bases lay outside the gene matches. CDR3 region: CASSYPRTGGSEKLFF. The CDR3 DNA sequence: TGTGCCAGCAGTTACCCAAGGACAGGGGGAAGTGAAAAACTGTTTTTT.

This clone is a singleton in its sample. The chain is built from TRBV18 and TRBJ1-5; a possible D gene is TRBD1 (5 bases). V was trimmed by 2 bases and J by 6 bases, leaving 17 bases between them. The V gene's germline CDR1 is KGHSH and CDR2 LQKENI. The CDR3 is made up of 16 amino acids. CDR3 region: CASSPVSVQDVQPQHF. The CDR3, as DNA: TGTGCCAGCTCACCAGTCTCGGTACAGGATGTTCAGCCCCAGCATTTT.

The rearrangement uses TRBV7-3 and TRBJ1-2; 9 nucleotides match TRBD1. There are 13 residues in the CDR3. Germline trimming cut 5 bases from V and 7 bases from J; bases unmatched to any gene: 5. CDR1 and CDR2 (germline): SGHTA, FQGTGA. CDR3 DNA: TGTGCCAGCAGCCCAGGGACAGGGTTTGGCTACACCTTC. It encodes CASSPGTGFGYTF.

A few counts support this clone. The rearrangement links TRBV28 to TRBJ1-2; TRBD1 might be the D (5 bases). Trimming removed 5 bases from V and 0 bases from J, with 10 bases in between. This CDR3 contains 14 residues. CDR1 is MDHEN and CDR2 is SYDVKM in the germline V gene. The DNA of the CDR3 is TGTGCCAGCAGTATCCCAGGGACTAACTATGGCTACACCTTC. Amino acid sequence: CASSIPGTNYGYTF.

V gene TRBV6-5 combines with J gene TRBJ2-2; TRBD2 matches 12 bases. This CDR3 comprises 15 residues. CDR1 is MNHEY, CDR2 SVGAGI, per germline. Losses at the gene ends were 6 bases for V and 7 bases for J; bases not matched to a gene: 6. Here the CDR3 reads CASRGLAGGYGELFF. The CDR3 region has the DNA TGTGCCAGCAGGGGACTAGCGGGCGGGTACGGGGAGCTGTTTTTT.

The CDR3 reads CASSKGWSFDEQFF. Written as DNA, the CDR3 is TGTGCCAGTTCCAAGGGGTGGTCGTTCGATGAGCAGTTCTTC. This chain links TRBV19 with TRBJ2-1; TRBD1 might be the D (5 bases). Trimming took off 8 bases at V and 8 bases at J, with 19 bases between the two ends. The germline gives CDR1 LNHDA, CDR2 SQIVND (reference sequence). This CDR3 contains 14 residues.

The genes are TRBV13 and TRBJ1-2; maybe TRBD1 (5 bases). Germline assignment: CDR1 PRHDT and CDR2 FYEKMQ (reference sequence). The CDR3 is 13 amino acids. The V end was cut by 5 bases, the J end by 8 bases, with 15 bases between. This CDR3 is CASSPRATGGYTF. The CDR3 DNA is TGTGCCAGCAGCCCCAGGGCGACCGGAGGCTACACCTTC.

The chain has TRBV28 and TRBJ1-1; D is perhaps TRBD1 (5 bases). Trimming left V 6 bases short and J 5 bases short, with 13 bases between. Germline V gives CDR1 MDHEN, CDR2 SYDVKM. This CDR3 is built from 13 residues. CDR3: CASRTTGGTEAFF. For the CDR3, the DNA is TGTGCCAGCAGAACGACCGGGGGGACTGAAGCTTTCTTT.

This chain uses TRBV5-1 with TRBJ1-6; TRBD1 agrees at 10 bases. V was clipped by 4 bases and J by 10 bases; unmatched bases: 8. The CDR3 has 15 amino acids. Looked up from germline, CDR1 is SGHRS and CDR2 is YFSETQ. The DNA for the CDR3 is TGCGCCAGCAGCGTTCGACAGGGGGCTCAATCACCCCTCCACTTT. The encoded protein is CASSVRQGAQSPLHF.

The chain's CDR3 is CATSSRLKGGLYNEQFF. The CDR3, as DNA: TGTGCCACCAGCAGCCGCCTGAAGGGAGGGCTTTACAATGAGCAGTTCTTC. V and J are TRBV15 and TRBJ2-1; 7 bases match TRBD2. This CDR3 contains 17 residues. The trim removed 3 bases at V and 4 bases at J, leaving 12 bases unmatched. The germline V gene has CDR1 LNHNV and CDR2 YYDKDF (reference sequence). Variable domain in full (rest from reference TRBV15 and TRBJ2-1): DAMVIQNPRYQVTQFGKPVTLSCSQTLNHNVMYWYQQKSSQAPKLLFHYYDKDFNNEADTPDNFQSRRPNTSFCFLDIRSPGLGDTAMYLCATSSRLKGGLYNEQFFGPGTRLTVL.

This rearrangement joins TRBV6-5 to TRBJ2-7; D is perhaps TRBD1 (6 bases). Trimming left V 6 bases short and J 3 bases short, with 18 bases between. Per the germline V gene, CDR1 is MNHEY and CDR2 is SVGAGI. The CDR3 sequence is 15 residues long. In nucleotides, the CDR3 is TGTGCCAGCAGCCCCGCCGGGACACAATTCTACGAGCAGTACTTC. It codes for CASSPAGTQFYEQYF.

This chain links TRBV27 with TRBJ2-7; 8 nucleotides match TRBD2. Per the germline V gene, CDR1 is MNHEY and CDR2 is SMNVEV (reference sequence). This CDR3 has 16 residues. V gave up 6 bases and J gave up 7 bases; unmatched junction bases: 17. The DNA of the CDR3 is TGTGCCAGCAGGCGAAGCGGATCCGGGACTAGGGGTGAGCAGTACTTC. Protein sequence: CASRRSGSGTRGEQYF.

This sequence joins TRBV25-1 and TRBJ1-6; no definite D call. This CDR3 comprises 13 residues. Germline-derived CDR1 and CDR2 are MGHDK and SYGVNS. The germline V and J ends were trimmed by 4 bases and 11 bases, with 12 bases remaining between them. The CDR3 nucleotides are TGTGCCAGCAGTGGGCCCCCGGGGACACCCCTCCACTTT. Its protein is CASSGPPGTPLHF. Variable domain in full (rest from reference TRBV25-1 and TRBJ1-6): EADIYQTPRYLVIGTGKKITLECSQTMGHDKMYWYQQDPGMELHLIHYSYGVNSTEKGDLSSESTVSRIRTEHFPLTLESARPSHTSQYLCASSGPPGTPLHFGNGTRLTVT.

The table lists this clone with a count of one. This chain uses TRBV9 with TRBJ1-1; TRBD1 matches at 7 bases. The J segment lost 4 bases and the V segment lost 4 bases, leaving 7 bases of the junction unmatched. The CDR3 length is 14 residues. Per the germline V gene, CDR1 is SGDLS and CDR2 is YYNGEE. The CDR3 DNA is TGTGCCAGCAGCATTCAACCAGGGGGCACTGAAGCTTTCTTT. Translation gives CASSIQPGGTEAFF.

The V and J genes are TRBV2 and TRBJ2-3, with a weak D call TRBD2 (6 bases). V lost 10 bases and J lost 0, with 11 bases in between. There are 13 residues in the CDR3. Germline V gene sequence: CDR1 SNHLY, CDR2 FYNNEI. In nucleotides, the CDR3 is TGTGCCACGGAGGGCACTAGCACAGATACGCAGTATTTT. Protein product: CATEGTSTDTQYF.

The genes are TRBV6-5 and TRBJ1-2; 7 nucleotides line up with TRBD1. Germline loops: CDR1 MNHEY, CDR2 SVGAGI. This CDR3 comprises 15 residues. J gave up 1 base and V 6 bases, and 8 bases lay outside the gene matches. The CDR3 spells CASSAIRDSNYGYTF. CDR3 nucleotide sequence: TGTGCCAGCAGCGCAATCCGGGACAGTAACTATGGCTACACCTTC.